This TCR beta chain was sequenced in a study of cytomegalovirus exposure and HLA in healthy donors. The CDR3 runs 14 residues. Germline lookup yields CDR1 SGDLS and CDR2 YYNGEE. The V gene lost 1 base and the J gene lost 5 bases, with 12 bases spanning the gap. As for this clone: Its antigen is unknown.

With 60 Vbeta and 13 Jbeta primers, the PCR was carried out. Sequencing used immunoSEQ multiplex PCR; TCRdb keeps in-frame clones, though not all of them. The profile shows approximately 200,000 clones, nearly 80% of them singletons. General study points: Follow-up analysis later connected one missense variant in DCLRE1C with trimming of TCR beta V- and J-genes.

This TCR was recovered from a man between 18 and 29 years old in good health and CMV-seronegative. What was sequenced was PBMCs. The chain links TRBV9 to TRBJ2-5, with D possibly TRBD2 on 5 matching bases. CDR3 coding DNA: TGTGCCAGCAGCGTATTAGTATCGGGGGAGACCCAGTACTTC. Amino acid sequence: CASSVLVSGETQYF.